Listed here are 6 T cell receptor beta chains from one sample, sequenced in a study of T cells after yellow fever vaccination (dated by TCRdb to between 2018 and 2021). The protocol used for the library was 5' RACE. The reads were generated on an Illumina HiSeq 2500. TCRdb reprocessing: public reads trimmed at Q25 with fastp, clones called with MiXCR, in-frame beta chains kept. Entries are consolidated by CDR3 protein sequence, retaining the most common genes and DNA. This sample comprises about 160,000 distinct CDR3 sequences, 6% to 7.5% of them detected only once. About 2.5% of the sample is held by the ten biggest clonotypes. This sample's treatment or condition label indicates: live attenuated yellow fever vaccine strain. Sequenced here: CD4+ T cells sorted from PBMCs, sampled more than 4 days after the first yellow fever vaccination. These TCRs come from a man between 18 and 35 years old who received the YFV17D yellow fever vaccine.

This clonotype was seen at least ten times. The CDR3 nucleotides read TGCAGTGCCGAAGGGCTAGGGGGAAGCAGGAACGCTTTCTTT. Translated: CSAEGLGGSRNAFF. V gene TRBV20-1 combines with J gene TRBJ1-1; tentatively, D is TRBD1 (6 bases). V lost 6 bases and J 11 bases, leaving 25 bases between the germline ends. The CDR3 length is 14 residues. CDR1 is DFQATT and CDR2 is SNEGSKA in the germline V gene (reference sequence).

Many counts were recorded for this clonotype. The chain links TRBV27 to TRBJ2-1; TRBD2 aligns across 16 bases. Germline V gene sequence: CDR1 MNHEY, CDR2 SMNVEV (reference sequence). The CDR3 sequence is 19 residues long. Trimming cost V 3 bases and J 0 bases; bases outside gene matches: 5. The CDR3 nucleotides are TGTGCCAGCAGTTTCTCGGGACTAGCGGGGGGGAGCTCCTACAATGAGCAGTTCTTC. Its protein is CASSFSGLAGGSSYNEQFF.

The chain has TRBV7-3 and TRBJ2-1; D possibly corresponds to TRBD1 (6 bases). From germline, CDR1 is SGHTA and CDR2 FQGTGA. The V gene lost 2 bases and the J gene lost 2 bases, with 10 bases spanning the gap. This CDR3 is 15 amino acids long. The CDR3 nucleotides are TGTGCCAGCAGCTTAGATAGGGGGACCTACAATGAGCAGTTCTTC. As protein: CASSLDRGTYNEQFF.

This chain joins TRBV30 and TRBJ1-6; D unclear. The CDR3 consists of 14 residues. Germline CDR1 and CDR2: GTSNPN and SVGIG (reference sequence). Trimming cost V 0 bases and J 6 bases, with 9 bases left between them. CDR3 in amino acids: CAWSVWLSNSPLHF. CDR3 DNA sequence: TGTGCCTGGAGTGTTTGGTTGTCTAATTCACCCCTCCACTTT.

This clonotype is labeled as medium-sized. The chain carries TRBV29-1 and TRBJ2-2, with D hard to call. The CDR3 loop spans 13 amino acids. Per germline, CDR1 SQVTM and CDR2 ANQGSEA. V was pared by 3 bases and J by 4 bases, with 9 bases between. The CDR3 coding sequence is TGCAGCGTTGACGGCCTAGGCACCGGGGAGCTGTTTTTT. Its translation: CSVDGLGTGELFF.

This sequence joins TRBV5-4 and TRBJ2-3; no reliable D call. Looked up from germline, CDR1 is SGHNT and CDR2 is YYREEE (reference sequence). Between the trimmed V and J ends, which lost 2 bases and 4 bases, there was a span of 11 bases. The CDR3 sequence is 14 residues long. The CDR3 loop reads CASSFQVGPDTQYF. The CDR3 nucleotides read TGTGCCAGCAGCTTTCAAGTAGGCCCAGATACGCAGTATTTT.